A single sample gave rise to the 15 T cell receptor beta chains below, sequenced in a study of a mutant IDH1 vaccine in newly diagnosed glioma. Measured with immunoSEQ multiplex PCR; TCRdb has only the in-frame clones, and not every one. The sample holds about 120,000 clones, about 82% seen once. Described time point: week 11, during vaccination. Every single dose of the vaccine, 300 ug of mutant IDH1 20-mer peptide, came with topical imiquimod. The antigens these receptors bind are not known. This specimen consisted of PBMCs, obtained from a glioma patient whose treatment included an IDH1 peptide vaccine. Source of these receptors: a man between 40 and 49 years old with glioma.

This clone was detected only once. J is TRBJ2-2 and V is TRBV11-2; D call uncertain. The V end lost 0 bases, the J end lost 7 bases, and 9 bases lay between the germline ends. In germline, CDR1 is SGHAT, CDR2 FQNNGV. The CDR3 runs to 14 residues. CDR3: CASSLDLVGGELFF. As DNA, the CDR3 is TGTGCCAGCAGCTTAGACCTAGTGGGCGGGGAGCTGTTTTTT. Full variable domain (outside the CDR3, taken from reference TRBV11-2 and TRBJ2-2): EAGVAQSPRYKIIEKRQSVAFWCNPISGHATLYWYQQILGQGPKLLIQFQNNGVVDDSQLPKDRFSAERLKGVDSTLKIQPAKLEDSAVYLCASSLDLVGGELFFGEGSRLTVL.

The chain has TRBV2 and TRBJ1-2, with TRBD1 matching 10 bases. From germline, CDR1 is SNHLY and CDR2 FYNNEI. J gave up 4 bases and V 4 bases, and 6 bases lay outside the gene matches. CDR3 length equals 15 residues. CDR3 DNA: TGTGCCAGCAGTGGTGGGACAGGGGCCCCCTATGGCTACACCTTC. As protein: CASSGGTGAPYGYTF.

CDR3 protein: CASSYGTDRGGYTF. The CDR3 coding sequence is TGTGCCAGCAGCTACGGGACGGACAGGGGGGGCTACACCTTC. J is TRBJ1-2 and V is TRBV5-8; 10 nucleotides match TRBD1. CDR1 SGHTS and CDR2 YDEGEE come from the germline V gene. V lost 3 bases to trimming and J lost 8 bases; unmatched junction nucleotides: 7. This CDR3 is built from 14 residues.

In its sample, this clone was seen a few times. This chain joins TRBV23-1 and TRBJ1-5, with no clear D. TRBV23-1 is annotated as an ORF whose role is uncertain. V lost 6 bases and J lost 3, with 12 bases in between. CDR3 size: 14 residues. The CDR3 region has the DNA TGCGCCAGCAGGGAAAGGGAGGTCAATCAGCCCCAGCATTTT. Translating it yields CASREREVNQPQHF.

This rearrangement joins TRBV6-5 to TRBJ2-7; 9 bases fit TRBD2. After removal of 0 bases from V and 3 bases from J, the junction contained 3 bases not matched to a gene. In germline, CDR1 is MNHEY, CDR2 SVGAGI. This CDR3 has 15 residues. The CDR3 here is CASSYSRLAVYEQYF. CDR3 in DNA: TGTGCCAGCAGTTACTCGAGACTAGCGGTCTACGAGCAGTACTTC.

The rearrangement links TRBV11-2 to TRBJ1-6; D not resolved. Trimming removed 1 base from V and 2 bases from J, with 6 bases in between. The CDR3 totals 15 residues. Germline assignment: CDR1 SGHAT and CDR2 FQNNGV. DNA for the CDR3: TGTGCCAGCAGCTTAGGACGGGCCTATAATTCACCCCTCCACTTT. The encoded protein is CASSLGRAYNSPLHF.

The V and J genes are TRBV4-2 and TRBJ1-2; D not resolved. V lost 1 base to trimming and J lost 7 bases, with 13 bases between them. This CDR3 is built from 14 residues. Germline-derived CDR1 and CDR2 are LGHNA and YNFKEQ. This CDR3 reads CASSQVSEERGYTF. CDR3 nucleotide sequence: TGTGCCAGCAGCCAAGTCTCTGAAGAACGTGGCTACACCTTC.

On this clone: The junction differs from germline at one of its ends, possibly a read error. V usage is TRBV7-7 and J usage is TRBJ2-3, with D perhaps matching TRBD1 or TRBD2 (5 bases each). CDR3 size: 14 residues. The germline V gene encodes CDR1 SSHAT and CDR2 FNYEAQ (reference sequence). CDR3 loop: CASSADSGTDTQYF. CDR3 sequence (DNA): TGTGCTAGCAGCGCCGACAGCGGTACAGATACGCAGTATTTT. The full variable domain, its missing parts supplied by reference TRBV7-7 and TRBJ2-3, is GAGVSQSPRYKVTKRGQDVTLRCDPISSHATLYWYQQALGQGPEFLTYFNYEAQPDKSGLPSDRFSAERPEGSISTLTIQRTEQRDSAMYRCASSADSGTDTQYFGPGTRLTVL.

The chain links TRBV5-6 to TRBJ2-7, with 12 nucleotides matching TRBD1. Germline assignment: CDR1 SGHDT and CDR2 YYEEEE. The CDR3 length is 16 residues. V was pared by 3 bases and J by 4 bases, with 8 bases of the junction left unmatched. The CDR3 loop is CASSSTRDRGRYEQYF. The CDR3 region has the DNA TGTGCCAGCAGCTCCACGAGGGACAGGGGGCGTTACGAGCAGTACTTC.

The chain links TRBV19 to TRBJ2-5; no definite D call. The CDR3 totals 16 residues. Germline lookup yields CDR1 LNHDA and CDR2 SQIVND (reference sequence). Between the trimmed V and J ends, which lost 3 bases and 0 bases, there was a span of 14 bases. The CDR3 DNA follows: TGTGCCAGTAGTATCGGGTTGCAGCTCTACCAAGAGACCCAGTACTTC. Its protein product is CASSIGLQLYQETQYF.

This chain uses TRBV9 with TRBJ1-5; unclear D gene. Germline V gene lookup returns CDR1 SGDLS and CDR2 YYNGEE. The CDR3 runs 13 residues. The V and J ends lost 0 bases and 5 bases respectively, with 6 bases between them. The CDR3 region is CASSVEVDQPQHF. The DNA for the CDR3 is TGTGCCAGCAGCGTAGAGGTAGATCAGCCCCAGCATTTT.

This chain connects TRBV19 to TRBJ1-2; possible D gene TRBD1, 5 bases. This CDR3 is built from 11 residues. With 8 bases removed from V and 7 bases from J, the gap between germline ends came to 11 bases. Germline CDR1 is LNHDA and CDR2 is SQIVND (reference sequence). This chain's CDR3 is CASGTYAGYTF. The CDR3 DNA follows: TGTGCCAGTGGGACTTATGCTGGCTACACCTTC.

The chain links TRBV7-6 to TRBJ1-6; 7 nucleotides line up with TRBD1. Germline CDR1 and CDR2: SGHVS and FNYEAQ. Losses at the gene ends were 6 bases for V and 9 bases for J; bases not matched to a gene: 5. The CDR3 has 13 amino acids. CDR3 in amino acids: CASSYRQGSPLHF. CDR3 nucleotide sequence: TGTGCCAGCAGTTATCGACAGGGTTCACCCCTCCACTTT.

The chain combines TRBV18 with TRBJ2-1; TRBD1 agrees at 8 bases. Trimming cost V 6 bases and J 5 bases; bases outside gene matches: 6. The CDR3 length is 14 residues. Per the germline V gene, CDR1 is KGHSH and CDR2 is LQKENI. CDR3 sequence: CASSTGAFNNEQFF. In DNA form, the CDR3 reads TGTGCCAGCTCGACAGGGGCCTTTAACAATGAGCAGTTCTTC.

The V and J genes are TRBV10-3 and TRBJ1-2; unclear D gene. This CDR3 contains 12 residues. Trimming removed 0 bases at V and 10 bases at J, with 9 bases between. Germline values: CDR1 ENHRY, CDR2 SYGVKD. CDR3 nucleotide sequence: TGTGCCATCAGTGAGTCTAGGTTGGACTACACCTTC. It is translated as CAISESRLDYTF.